The 25 T cell receptor beta chains below all came from one sample that was sequenced in a study of beta chain features in type 1 diabetes. Study-wide results and limits: A moderate, significant TCRB CDR3 shortening appeared in type 1 diabetes across four CD4+ subsets.

What was sequenced were expressed TCRB transcripts, since all of the isolated RNA had been reverse transcribed. The repertoire was sequenced with immunoSEQ multiplex PCR; TCRdb's copy has only in-frame clones and lacks some. Of tens of thousands of clones listed, around 63% are singletons. Antigens of these TCRs are unknown. The sequenced sample consisted of Tregs from blood. The source is a man under 40 with type 1 diabetes. Some clones in this sample may be carry-over from other donors' samples.

The chain is built from TRBV27 and TRBJ2-7; 8 bases match TRBD1. The CDR3 runs to 15 residues. Trimming took 3 bases from V and 2 from J; bases not matched to a gene: 6. Germline CDR1 reads MNHEY; CDR2 reads SMNVEV (reference sequence). The CDR3 DNA reads TGTGCCAGCAGTTTTCAGGGACAGGACCCCTACGAGCAGTACTTC. This codes for CASSFQGQDPYEQYF.

This rearrangement joins TRBV4-2 to TRBJ1-2, with 7 bases matching TRBD1. The CDR3 extends over 16 amino acids. The germline CDR1 and CDR2 sequences are LGHNA and YNFKEQ. V shed 3 bases and J 4 bases; nucleotides not matched to a gene: 11. The CDR3 DNA reads TGTGCCAGCAGCCAGCCCAACGGGACAGCCTTCTATGGCTACACCTTC. Protein sequence: CASSQPNGTAFYGYTF.

V and J are TRBV7-2 and TRBJ1-5; 9 bases agree with TRBD1. V trimming: 5 bases; J trimming: 6 bases; junction bases outside the gene matches: 2. CDR1 SGHTA and CDR2 FQGNSA come from the germline V gene. CDR3 length: 13 residues. CDR3 region: CASSPGQGQPQHF. CDR3 bases: TGTGCCAGCAGCCCGGGACAGGGTCAGCCCCAGCATTTT.

In its sample, this clone was seen once. This sequence joins TRBV9 and TRBJ2-6; D perhaps matches TRBD1 (5 bases). The ends were cut back, 3 bases at V and 0 bases at J, with 10 bases in the middle. CDR3 length: 16 residues. Germline V gene data show CDR1 as SGDLS and CDR2 as YYNGEE. The CDR3 protein is CASSGQLISGANVLTF. CDR3 in DNA: TGTGCCAGCAGCGGACAGCTGATCTCTGGGGCCAACGTCCTGACTTTC.

V is TRBV5-4 and J is TRBJ2-5; 7 positions agree with TRBD1. The J segment lost 1 base and the V segment lost 1 base, leaving 4 bases of the junction unmatched. Germline values: CDR1 SGHNT, CDR2 YYREEE (reference sequence). The CDR3 contains 15 residues. CDR3 sequence (DNA): TGTGCCAGCAGCTTGAGGGGACAGTCCCAAGAGACCCAGTACTTC. It codes for CASSLRGQSQETQYF.

The rearrangement links TRBV5-4 to TRBJ2-1; tentatively, D is TRBD1 (7 bases). Germline CDR1 is SGHNT and CDR2 is YYREEE (reference sequence). The CDR3 has 14 amino acids. Trimming pared 4 bases from V and 5 bases from J, leaving 13 bases between. The CDR3, as DNA: TGTGCCAGCAGCCTCGGAGGGGGCCACAATGAGCAGTTCTTC. This codes for CASSLGGGHNEQFF.

This sequence joins TRBV4-3 and TRBJ2-5, with 7 bases matching TRBD2. Matching the DNA end better, TRBJ2-7 makes the J call doubtful. The length of the CDR3 is 14 residues. In germline, CDR1 is LGHNA, CDR2 YSLEER. The CDR3 bases are TGCGCCAGCAGCCAAGATCCCGGGGGGTACGAGCAGTACTTC. This codes for CASSQDPGGYEQYF.

The chain joins TRBV28 to TRBJ1-6; D is possibly TRBD1 (5 bases). CDR3 length: 15 amino acids. Germline CDR1 MDHEN, CDR2 SYDVKM. Trimming cost V 1 base and J 5 bases, with 9 bases left between them. CDR3: CASSLSGGHNSPLHF. CDR3 DNA: TGTGCCAGCAGTTTATCGGGGGGACATAATTCACCCCTCCACTTT.

The chain couples TRBV7-3 to TRBJ2-3; tentative D call: TRBD2 (7 bases). This CDR3 region has 12 residues. Germline lookup yields CDR1 SGHTA and CDR2 FQGTGA. Trimming shortened V by 5 bases and J by 8 bases, and 11 bases separated the two germline ends. DNA for the CDR3: TGTGCCAGCAGCGAGGGGGGGGGTACGCAGTATTTT. Amino acid sequence: CASSEGGGTQYF.

The rearrangement uses TRBV5-1 and TRBJ2-1; 9 bases map to TRBD1. This CDR3 has 14 residues. J lost 0 bases, V lost 8 bases, and 3 bases had no gene match. Germline CDR1 and CDR2: SGHRS and YFSETQ. The DNA for the CDR3 is TGCGCCAGTTCACAGGGGGCCTCCTACAATGAGCAGTTCTTC. Its translation: CASSQGASYNEQFF.

This clone was recorded only once. This sequence joins TRBV5-1 and TRBJ2-3; TRBD2 agrees at 15 bases. CDR3 length: 17 residues. Germline lookup yields CDR1 SGHRS and CDR2 YFSETQ. V shed 4 bases and J 5 bases; nucleotides not matched to a gene: 8. CDR3 bases: TGCGCCAGCAGCGCCGGAGGACTAGCGGGGGGGGAAGATACGCAGTATTTT. This sequence encodes CASSAGGLAGGEDTQYF. Combining the CDR3 with reference TRBV5-1 and TRBJ2-3 gives the whole variable domain KAGVTQTPRYLIKTRGQQVTLSCSPISGHRSVSWYQQTPGQGLQFLFEYFSETQRNKGNFPGRFSGRQFSNSRSEMNVSTLELGDSALYLCASSAGGLAGGEDTQYFGPGTRLTVL.

This clone turned up a few times. This sequence joins TRBV7-3 and TRBJ2-1; D uncertain. Germline CDR1 is SGHTA and CDR2 is FQGTGA. The CDR3 consists of 13 residues. V was shortened by 4 bases and J by 6 bases, with 10 bases between the two germline ends. CDR3 protein: CASSSFVANEQFF. CDR3 sequence (DNA): TGTGCCAGCAGCTCCTTTGTAGCCAATGAGCAGTTCTTC.

This clone has just a few counts. The chain is built from TRBV7-2 and TRBJ2-1; TRBD1 agrees at 11 bases. This CDR3 has 18 residues. V gave up 5 bases and J gave up 9 bases; unmatched junction bases: 18. CDR1 is SGHTA, CDR2 FQGNSA, per germline. The CDR3 reads CASSLTIAGTGGRGEQFF. CDR3 in DNA: TGTGCCAGCAGCCTGACTATAGCTGGGACAGGGGGGCGGGGTGAGCAGTTCTTC.

This clone was detected a few times. The chain employs TRBV15 and TRBJ2-1; D unclear. The CDR3 has 13 residues. The V end was cut by 0 bases, the J end by 8 bases, with 8 bases between. Germline assignment: CDR1 LNHNV and CDR2 YYDKDF (reference sequence). Written as DNA, the CDR3 is TGTGCCACCAGCAGAGATCCCGGAGATGAGCAGTTCTTC. Translation: CATSRDPGDEQFF.

The J gene is TRBJ2-5, the V gene TRBV19, with 7 bases aligning to TRBD1. The DNA end is more similar to TRBJ2-7, so the J call may be wrong. CDR1 LNHDA and CDR2 SQIVND come from the germline V gene (reference sequence). This CDR3 has 15 residues. CDR3 sequence: CASSALDRRSYEQYF. The CDR3 DNA sequence: TGTGCCAGTAGTGCCCTGGACAGGAGATCCTACGAGCAGTACTTC.

The chain links TRBV7-2 to TRBJ2-1, with D tentatively TRBD1 (6 bases). Deletions cut 5 bases from V and 6 bases from J, with 11 bases between. From germline, CDR1 is SGHTA and CDR2 FQGNSA. This CDR3 contains 13 residues. The CDR3 nucleotides are TGTGCCAGCAGCCGGGTGGGGGCCAATGAGCAGTTCTTC. Translating gives CASSRVGANEQFF.

This clone was seen only a few times. This chain joins TRBV6-5 and TRBJ2-5; tentatively, D is TRBD2 (6 bases). The CDR3 length is 14 residues. Trimming cost V 6 bases and J 2 bases, with 13 bases left between them. Germline lookup yields CDR1 MNHEY and CDR2 SVGAGI. The CDR3 DNA is TGTGCCAGCAGCCCCATCCGGGAGCAAGAGACCCAGTACTTC. The encoded protein is CASSPIREQETQYF.

The V call is TRBV4-1, the J call TRBJ1-4; D uncertain. The V end lost 3 bases, the J end lost 8 bases, and 16 bases lay between the germline ends. The CDR3 is made up of 15 amino acids. CDR1 and CDR2 (germline): MGHRA, YSYEKL. Here the CDR3 reads CASSQAGDMEEKLFF. The CDR3 DNA follows: TGCGCCAGCAGCCAGGCCGGGGATATGGAGGAAAAACTGTTTTTT.

This clone was counted a few times. V and J are TRBV7-9 and TRBJ2-7, with TRBD1 matching 7 bases. Losses at the gene ends were 3 bases for V and 7 bases for J; bases not matched to a gene: 9. Germline CDR1 SEHNR, CDR2 FQNEAQ (reference sequence). The CDR3 is 14 residues long. CDR3: CASSFGQASREQYF. DNA for the CDR3: TGTGCCAGCAGCTTCGGACAGGCGTCCCGGGAGCAGTACTTC.

Only a few counts were recorded for this clone. This chain links TRBV18 with TRBJ2-7; D unresolved. CDR1 KGHSH and CDR2 LQKENI come from the germline V gene. This CDR3 has 16 residues. The V gene lost 3 bases and the J gene lost 2 bases, with 17 bases spanning the gap. For the CDR3, the DNA is TGTGCCAGCTCACCGGAGAGCCCGGCTGCCACCTACGAGCAGTACTTC. This encodes CASSPESPAATYEQYF.

The rearrangement links TRBV7-3 to TRBJ2-1; 9 bases are a match to TRBD2. V lost 2 bases to trimming and J lost 4 bases; unmatched junction nucleotides: 3. CDR3 length equals 15 residues. The germline gives CDR1 SGHTA, CDR2 FQGTGA. The CDR3 sequence is CASSLRRGGYNEQFF. The CDR3 bases are TGTGCCAGCAGCTTACGGCGGGGGGGTTACAATGAGCAGTTCTTC.

V is TRBV7-2 and J is TRBJ1-4; 9 bases match TRBD1. This CDR3 has 14 amino acids. Looked up from germline, CDR1 is SGHTA and CDR2 is FQGNSA. Trimming removed 5 bases from V and 6 bases from J; junction bases left unmatched: 4. The CDR3 DNA is TGTGCCAGCAGCCCTGACAGGGGGGATGAAAAACTGTTTTTT. Translated: CASSPDRGDEKLFF.

The chain carries TRBV20-1 and TRBJ1-2; D gene ambiguous. V lost 6 bases and J 6 bases, leaving 11 bases between the germline ends. Germline V gives CDR1 DFQATT, CDR2 SNEGSKA (reference sequence). This CDR3 has 11 amino acids. The CDR3 is CSAWTLDGYTF. The CDR3 nucleotides read TGCAGTGCCTGGACTCTTGATGGCTACACCTTC.

This clone was observed a handful of times. This rearrangement joins TRBV7-9 to TRBJ2-3; no firm D call. The CDR3 is made up of 12 amino acids. Germline CDR1 reads SEHNR; CDR2 reads FQNEAQ (reference sequence). The V and J ends lost 0 bases and 8 bases respectively, with 6 bases between them. CDR3 coding DNA: TGTGCCAGCAGCTTAGCGAGTGGTACGCAGTATTTT. Residues: CASSLASGTQYF. Using reference TRBV7-9 and TRBJ2-3 for the parts outside the CDR3, the full variable domain is DTGVSQNPRHKITKRGQNVTFRCDPISEHNRLYWYRQTLGQGPEFLTYFQNEAQLEKSRLLSDRFSAERPKGSFSTLEIQRTEQGDSAMYLCASSLASGTQYFGPGTRLTVL.

The sample holds a few counts of this clone. Here the CDR3 DNA reads TGTGCCAGCTCAGCTAGCGGGGGGCTCAGCTACGAGCAGTACTTC. The encoded protein is CASSASGGLSYEQYF. J is TRBJ2-7 and V is TRBV2; 11 bases map to TRBD2. Per the germline V gene, CDR1 is SNHLY and CDR2 is FYNNEI. This CDR3 region has 15 residues. V was clipped by 8 bases and J by 3 bases; unmatched bases: 9.